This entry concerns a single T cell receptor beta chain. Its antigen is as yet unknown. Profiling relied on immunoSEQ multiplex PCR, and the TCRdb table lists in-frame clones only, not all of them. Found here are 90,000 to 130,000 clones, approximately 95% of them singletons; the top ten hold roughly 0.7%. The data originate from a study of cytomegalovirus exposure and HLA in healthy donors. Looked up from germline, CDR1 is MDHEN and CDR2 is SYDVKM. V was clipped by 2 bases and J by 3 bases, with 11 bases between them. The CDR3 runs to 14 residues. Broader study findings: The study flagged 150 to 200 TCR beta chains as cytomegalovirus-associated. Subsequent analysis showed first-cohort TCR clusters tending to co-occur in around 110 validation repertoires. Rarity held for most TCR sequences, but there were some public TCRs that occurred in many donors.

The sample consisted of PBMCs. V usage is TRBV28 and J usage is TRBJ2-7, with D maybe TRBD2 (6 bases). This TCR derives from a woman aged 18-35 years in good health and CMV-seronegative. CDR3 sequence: CASSLRDFFYEQYF. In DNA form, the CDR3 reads TGTGCCAGCAGTTTACGGGACTTTTTCTACGAGCAGTACTTC.